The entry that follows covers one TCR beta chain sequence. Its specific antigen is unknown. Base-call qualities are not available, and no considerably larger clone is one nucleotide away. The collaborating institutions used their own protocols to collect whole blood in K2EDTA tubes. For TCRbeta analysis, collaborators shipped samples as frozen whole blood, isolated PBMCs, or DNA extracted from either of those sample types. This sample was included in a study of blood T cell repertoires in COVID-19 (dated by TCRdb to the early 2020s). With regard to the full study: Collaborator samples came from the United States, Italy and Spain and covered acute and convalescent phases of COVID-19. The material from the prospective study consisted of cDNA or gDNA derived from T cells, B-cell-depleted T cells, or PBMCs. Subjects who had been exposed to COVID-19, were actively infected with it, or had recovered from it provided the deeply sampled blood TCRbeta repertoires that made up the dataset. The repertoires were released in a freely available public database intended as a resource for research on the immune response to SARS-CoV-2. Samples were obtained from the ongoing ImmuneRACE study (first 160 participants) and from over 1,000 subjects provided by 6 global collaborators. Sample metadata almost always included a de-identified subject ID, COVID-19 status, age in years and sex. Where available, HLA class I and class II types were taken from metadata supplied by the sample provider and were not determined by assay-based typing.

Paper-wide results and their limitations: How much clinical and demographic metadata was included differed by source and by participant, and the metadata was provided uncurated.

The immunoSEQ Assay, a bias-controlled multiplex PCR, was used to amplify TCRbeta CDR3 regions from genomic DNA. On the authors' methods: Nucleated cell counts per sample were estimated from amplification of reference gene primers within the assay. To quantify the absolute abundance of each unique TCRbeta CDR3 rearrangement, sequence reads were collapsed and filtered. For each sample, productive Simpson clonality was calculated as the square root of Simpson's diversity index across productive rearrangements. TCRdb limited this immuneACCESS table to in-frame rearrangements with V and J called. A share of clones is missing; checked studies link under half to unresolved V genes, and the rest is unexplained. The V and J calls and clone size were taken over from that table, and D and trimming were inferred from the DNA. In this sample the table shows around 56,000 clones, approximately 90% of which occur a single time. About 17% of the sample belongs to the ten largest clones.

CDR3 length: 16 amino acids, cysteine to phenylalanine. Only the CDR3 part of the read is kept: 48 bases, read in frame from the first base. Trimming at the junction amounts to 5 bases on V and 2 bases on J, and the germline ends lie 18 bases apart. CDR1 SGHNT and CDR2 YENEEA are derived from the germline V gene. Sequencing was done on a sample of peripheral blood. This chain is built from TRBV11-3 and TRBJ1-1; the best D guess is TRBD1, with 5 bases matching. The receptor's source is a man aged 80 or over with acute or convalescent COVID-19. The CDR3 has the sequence CASSPSIGALNTEAFF. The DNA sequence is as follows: TGTGCCAGCAGCCCCTCGATAGGGGCTTTAAACACTGAAGCTTTCTTT.